This TCR beta chain came from a study of stem cell transplantation in POMP-related autoinflammatory disease (dated by TCRdb to the early 2020s). Background for the entire study: According to the study's hypothesis, the TRB repertoire gets skewed because defective thymoproteasomes impair MHC class I-dependent CD8+ T-cell differentiation and positive selection. The effect of POMP deficiency on T-cell receptor beta repertoire diversity and CDR3 characteristics was assessed by high-throughput TRB sequencing. Before transplant, CD4+ naive T-cell skewing, low CD8+ T-cell proportions, and reduced T-cell cytokine secretion were observed in patients. Paper-wide results and their limitations: The number of unique TRB V-J gene pairings was restricted in PRAID patients. Across all analyzed T-cell subsets, PRAID patients showed a trend toward higher clonality and lower TRB diversity. In PRAID patients, the trend toward lower diversity and increased clonality reached statistical significance only for regulatory T cells.

Library preparation used the immunoSEQ multiplex PCR assay. As for how the authors treated the data: Shannon entropy, which takes clonal size distribution into account, was used to quantify repertoire diversity. The Gini-Simpson index (Simpson_1-D) was used to measure inequality of clonotype distribution. TCRdb mirrors the immuneACCESS table, restricted to in-frame sequences. Some clones are absent from its copies; in checked studies, under half trace to an unresolved V gene, and the reason for the others is unknown. V, J and clone size derive from that table, while D and trimming were established from the DNA sequence. This sample has 33,000 or so clones in its table, and around 88% of those were observed once. The ten largest clones add up to under 0.75% of the sample. Of note for this clone: What antigen it recognizes has not been identified. It has no much larger one-base neighbor in the sample; base qualities were not kept.

Taken from the germline V gene, the CDR1 and CDR2 loops are MGHRA and YSYEKL. Including the terminal cysteine and phenylalanine, the CDR3 comprises 17 residues. Just CDR3 DNA is preserved here, 51 bases in frame from base 1. At the junction V is shortened by 0 bases and J by 3 bases; bases outside the gene matches: 9. The time point label here, explained by the study, means: before hematopoietic stem cell transplant. PRAID was a condition in which autoinflammation came alongside prominent immunodeficiency. Before TRB sequencing, T-cell subsets (conventional T cells, CD8+ T cells, regulatory T cells, T follicular helper cells) were sorted.

The chain joins TRBV4-1 to TRBJ2-7; 9 middle bases align to TRBD1. The sample in question was CD4+ T cells from PBMCs, obtained before stem cell transplantation. The sequence was obtained from a human donor with POMP-related autoinflammation and immune dysregulation (PRAID). The base sequence is TGCGCCAGCAGCCAAGATCCTGGGACAGGGTCCATCTACGAGCAGTACTTC. It codes for CASSQDPGTGSIYEQYF.